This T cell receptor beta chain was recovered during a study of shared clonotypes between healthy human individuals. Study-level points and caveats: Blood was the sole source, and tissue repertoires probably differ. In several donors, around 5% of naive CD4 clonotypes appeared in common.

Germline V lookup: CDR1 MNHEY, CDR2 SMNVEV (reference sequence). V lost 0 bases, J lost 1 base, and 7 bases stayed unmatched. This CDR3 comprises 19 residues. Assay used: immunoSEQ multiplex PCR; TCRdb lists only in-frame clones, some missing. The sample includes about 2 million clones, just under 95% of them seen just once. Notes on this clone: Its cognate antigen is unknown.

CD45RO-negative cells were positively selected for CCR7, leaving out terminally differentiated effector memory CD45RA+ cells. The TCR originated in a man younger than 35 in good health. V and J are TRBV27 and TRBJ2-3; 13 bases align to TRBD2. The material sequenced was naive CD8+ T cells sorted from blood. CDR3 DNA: TGTGCCAGCAGTTTATCGTACTACGGACTAGCGGGAGGCACAGATACGCAGTATTTT. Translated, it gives CASSLSYYGLAGGTDTQYF.